This TCR beta chain was identified during a study of cytomegalovirus exposure and HLA in healthy donors. Germline V gives CDR1 GTSNPN, CDR2 SVGIG (reference sequence). Deletions cut 0 bases from V and 6 bases from J, with 8 bases between. The length of the CDR3 is 12 residues. Use of 60 Vbeta and 13 Jbeta primers characterized the PCR. Clones were read by immunoSEQ multiplex PCR, and TCRdb kept only the in-frame ones, dropping some. This table holds about 82,000 clones, about 68% found once. Sequencing used PBMCs. The receptor was derived from a man aged 25-40 years in good health and CMV-seropositive. This sequence joins TRBV30 and TRBJ1-2; D not resolved. CDR3 nucleotide sequence: TGTGCCTGGAGTGTAGGAGGGAATGGCTACACCTTC. Translation gives CAWSVGGNGYTF.